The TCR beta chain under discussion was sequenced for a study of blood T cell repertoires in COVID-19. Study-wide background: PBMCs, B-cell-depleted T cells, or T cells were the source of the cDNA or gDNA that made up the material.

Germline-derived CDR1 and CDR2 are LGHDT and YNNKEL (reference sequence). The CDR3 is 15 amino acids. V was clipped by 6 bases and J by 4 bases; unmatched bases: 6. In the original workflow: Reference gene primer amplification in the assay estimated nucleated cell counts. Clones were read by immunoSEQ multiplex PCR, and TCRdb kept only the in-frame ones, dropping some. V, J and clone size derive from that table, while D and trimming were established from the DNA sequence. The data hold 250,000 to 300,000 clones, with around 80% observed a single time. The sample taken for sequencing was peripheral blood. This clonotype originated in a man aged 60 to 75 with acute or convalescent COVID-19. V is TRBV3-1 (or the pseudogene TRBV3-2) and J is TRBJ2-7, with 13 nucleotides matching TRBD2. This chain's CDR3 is CASSRTSGRFYEQYF. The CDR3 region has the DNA TGTGCCAGCAGTCGGACTAGCGGGAGATTTTACGAGCAGTACTTC.